The 21 T cell receptor beta chains reported below all come from one sample, sequenced in a study of early T cells in non-severe SARS-CoV-2 infection. A single record per CDR3 protein comes from TCRdb applying MiXCR to the 5' RACE reads. The repertoire holds tens of thousands of distinct CDR3 sequences, with 15% as singletons. Sequenced: whole blood. The receptors shown here come from an adult who was a healthcare worker with PCR-confirmed SARS-CoV-2 infection or an uninfected control (not recorded which).

The chain recombines TRBV10-3 with TRBJ2-7, with 7 bases aligning to TRBD2. The CDR3 is 16 residues long. The trim removed 8 bases at V and 0 bases at J, leaving 13 bases unmatched. CDR1 is ENHRY and CDR2 is SYGVKD in the germline V gene. CDR3 nucleotides: TGTGCCATCGGTGCTAGCGGTGGGGGTAGCTCCTACGAGCAGTACTTC. Protein product: CAIGASGGGSSYEQYF.

This clonotype was recorded at least ten times. J is TRBJ2-2 and V is TRBV28; D remains ambiguous. CDR1 and CDR2 (germline): MDHEN, SYDVKM. There are 14 residues in the CDR3. V shed 7 bases and J shed 2 bases, with 11 bases lying between them. CDR3 DNA: TGTGCCAGCAAACCCCCCGGAAACACCGGGGAGCTGTTTTTT. Translation gives CASKPPGNTGELFF.

The rearrangement uses TRBV28 and TRBJ2-7; no definite D call. V was cut by 6 bases and J by 2 bases, with 11 bases left in between. The CDR3 length is 13 residues. Germline-derived CDR1 and CDR2 are MDHEN and SYDVKM. CDR3 sequence reads: CASSSARTYEQYF. CDR3 bases: TGTGCCAGCAGCTCCGCCAGGACCTACGAGCAGTACTTC.

This clonotype appeared a few times. The chain employs TRBV20-1 and TRBJ1-5; 7 nucleotides line up with TRBD1. The CDR3 is 13 residues long. The V segment lost 3 bases and the J segment 4 bases; nucleotides outside the gene matches: 3. CDR1 is DFQATT and CDR2 is SNEGSKA in the germline V gene (reference sequence). This chain's CDR3 is CSASRGLNQPQHF. CDR3 sequence (DNA): TGCAGTGCTAGCAGGGGGTTGAATCAGCCCCAGCATTTT.

This clonotype was picked up many times. The chain has TRBV9 and TRBJ2-1; 10 positions agree with TRBD2. This CDR3 is 16 amino acids long. The germline V gene has CDR1 SGDLS and CDR2 YYNGEE. With V trimmed by 0 bases and J by 6 bases, 6 bases remained unmatched. In DNA, the CDR3 is TGTGCCAGCAGCGTAGCCTCTAGCGGGAGTTTCAATGAGCAGTTCTTC. It specifies CASSVASSGSFNEQFF.

The chain carries TRBV9 and TRBJ2-7; D is unresolved. Trimming cost V 0 bases and J 1 base, with 5 bases left between them. Germline V gene lookup returns CDR1 SGDLS and CDR2 YYNGEE. The CDR3 covers 13 residues. CDR3 DNA sequence: TGTGCCAGCAGCGTAGGACAATCCTACGAGCAGTACTTC. It yields the protein CASSVGQSYEQYF.

Ten or more counts support this clonotype. CDR3 nucleotides: TGCGCCAGCAGCCCCCCAGGACAGGACTCCTACGAGCAGTACTTC. Amino acid sequence: CASSPPGQDSYEQYF. The chain combines TRBV5-1 with TRBJ2-7; 7 bases line up with TRBD1. V was clipped by 4 bases and J by 0 bases; unmatched bases: 7. This CDR3 spans 15 amino acids. Germline V gene lookup returns CDR1 SGHRS and CDR2 YFSETQ.

CDR3: CASSPAGADYEQYF. CDR3 DNA: TGTGCCAGCAGCCCTGCAGGGGCCGACTACGAGCAGTACTTC. The J gene is TRBJ2-7, the V gene TRBV28; the D gene is possibly TRBD1 (6 bases). The CDR3 is made up of 14 amino acids. The germline V gene encodes CDR1 MDHEN and CDR2 SYDVKM. V lost 6 bases to trimming and J lost 3 bases, with 15 bases between them.

This clonotype was counted a few times. The V gene is TRBV6-5, the J gene TRBJ1-1; D may be TRBD1 (6 bases). The germline V gene encodes CDR1 MNHEY and CDR2 SVGAGI. This CDR3 comprises 14 residues. The V end was cut by 2 bases, the J end by 0 bases, with 7 bases between. The CDR3 loop reads CASSYGTLNTEAFF. The CDR3 DNA reads TGTGCCAGCAGTTACGGGACATTGAACACTGAAGCTTTCTTT.

The V gene is TRBV6-1, the J gene TRBJ1-1; D remains unclear. V was cut by 6 bases and J by 5 bases, with 10 bases left in between. Looked up from germline, CDR1 is MNHNS and CDR2 is SASEGT. This CDR3 comprises 12 residues. CDR3 sequence: CASRELWTEAFF. The CDR3 coding sequence is TGTGCCAGCAGAGAGTTGTGGACTGAAGCTTTCTTT.

The chain uses TRBV24-1 and TRBJ1-2, with D perhaps TRBD1 (6 bases). Trimming pared 2 bases from V and 7 bases from J, leaving 13 bases between. The CDR3 contains 14 residues. CDR1 and CDR2 (germline): KGHDR, SFDVKD. CDR3 sequence (DNA): TGTGCCACCAGTGATTCCCGGACAGTTCGTGGCTACACCTTC. This gives the protein CATSDSRTVRGYTF.

The chain links TRBV7-6 to TRBJ1-6; 8 bases agree with TRBD1. This CDR3 spans 17 amino acids. Germline V CDR1 and CDR2: SGHVS, FNYEAQ. The V and J ends lost 5 bases and 4 bases, in that order; junction bases with no gene match: 10. CDR3 in DNA: TGTGCCAGCAGCGCCCGGACCGGGACAGGTTATAATTCACCCCTCCACTTT. Encoded protein: CASSARTGTGYNSPLHF. Looking up the rest from reference TRBV7-6 and TRBJ1-6 gives the full variable domain: GAGVSQSPRYKVTKRGQDVALRCDPISGHVSLYWYRQALGQGPEFLTYFNYEAQQDKSGLPNDRFSAERPEGSISTLTIQRTEQRDSAMYRCASSARTGTGYNSPLHFGNGTRLTVT.

This clonotype was counted only a few times. This CDR3 reads CSVEGAGPGANVLTF. In DNA, the CDR3 is TGCAGCGTCGAGGGTGCAGGGCCTGGGGCCAACGTCCTGACTTTC. The chain carries TRBV29-1 and TRBJ2-6; the D call may be TRBD1 or TRBD2 (5 bases each). CDR1 SQVTM and CDR2 ANQGSEA come from the germline V gene. V gave up 6 bases and J gave up 2 bases, with 14 bases separating them. This CDR3 has 15 amino acids.

This clonotype was observed a few times. The chain has TRBV6-1 and TRBJ2-5; D unresolved. V dropped 1 base and J dropped 3 bases, with 9 bases sitting between them. Per the germline V gene, CDR1 is MNHNS and CDR2 is SASEGT. This CDR3 spans 14 amino acids. The CDR3 spells CASSEVTAEETQYF. The CDR3 coding sequence is TGTGCCAGCAGTGAAGTCACGGCCGAAGAGACCCAGTACTTC.

The sample holds many counts of this clonotype. This chain connects TRBV29-1 to TRBJ2-5; TRBD2 might be the D (7 bases). V lost 7 bases and J 1 base, leaving 16 bases between the germline ends. This CDR3 comprises 14 residues. Germline CDR1 and CDR2: SQVTM and ANQGSEA. CDR3 amino acids: CSATGGGGQETQYF. The CDR3 DNA is TGCAGCGCCACCGGAGGGGGGGGCCAAGAGACCCAGTACTTC.

This clonotype has just a few counts. V gene TRBV7-9 combines with J gene TRBJ2-1; 10 bases fit TRBD2. Germline CDR1 and CDR2: SEHNR and FQNEAQ (reference sequence). The CDR3 length is 14 residues. Trimming took 5 bases from V and 9 from J; bases not matched to a gene: 7. The CDR3, as DNA: TGTGCCAGCAGCGTGGCGGGACTAGCGCGTGAGCAGTTCTTC. Its translation is CASSVAGLAREQFF.

The sample holds a few counts of this clonotype. The rearrangement uses TRBV12-3 or TRBV12-4 and TRBJ2-7; TRBD1 matches 7 bases. After removal of 6 bases from V and 0 bases from J, the junction contained 11 bases not matched to a gene. The CDR3 has 16 amino acids. CDR3 protein: CASSPRQAGGSYEQYF. CDR3 nucleotide sequence: TGTGCCAGCAGCCCCCGCCAGGCAGGGGGCTCCTACGAGCAGTACTTC.

This chain uses TRBV28 with TRBJ1-5; D is uncertain. Germline CDR1 and CDR2: MDHEN and SYDVKM. V lost 4 bases to trimming and J lost 7 bases, with 11 bases between them. This CDR3 is 13 amino acids long. CDR3 DNA: TGTGCCAGCAGTTGGACCGGGAGCCAGCCCCAGCATTTT. As protein: CASSWTGSQPQHF.

Many counts were recorded for this clonotype. The chain uses TRBV27 and TRBJ2-2; 8 bases agree with TRBD1. This CDR3 comprises 15 residues. Germline lookup yields CDR1 MNHEY and CDR2 SMNVEV (reference sequence). The junction had 3 bases not matched to a gene; V was cut back by 5 bases and J by 1 base. The CDR3 nucleotides are TGTGCCAGCAGTCTGGACAGGGTGAACACCGGGGAGCTGTTTTTT. Amino acid sequence: CASSLDRVNTGELFF.

This clonotype was seen more than once but under ten times. CDR3 in DNA: TGTGCCAGCAGTATCGGGACTAGCAATCAGCCCCAGCATTTT. Translated: CASSIGTSNQPQHF. V and J are TRBV6-1 and TRBJ1-5; the D gene is possibly TRBD1 (5 bases). The CDR3 sequence is 14 residues long. Trimming removed 5 bases at V and 0 bases at J, with 8 bases between. Germline CDR1 and CDR2: MNHNS and SASEGT.

This clonotype was observed a single time. This chain connects TRBV7-2 to TRBJ2-7; the D is unclear. This CDR3 has 13 residues. Germline V gene lookup returns CDR1 SGHTA and CDR2 FQGNSA. V lost 1 base and J lost 2, with 6 bases in between. CDR3 residues: CASSLVPTYEQYF. The CDR3, as DNA: TGTGCCAGCAGCTTAGTTCCGACCTACGAGCAGTACTTC.